These 18 T cell receptor beta chains were sequenced from one sample in a study of early T cells in non-severe SARS-CoV-2 infection. TCRdb independently ran MiXCR on the 5' RACE reads; one entry per CDR3 protein. The top ten hold 6.5% of the sample, which has around 61,000 distinct CDR3 sequences, more than 9% seen once. The sequencing sample was made of whole blood. The receptors derive from an adult who was a healthcare worker with PCR-confirmed SARS-CoV-2 infection or an uninfected control (not recorded which).

The J gene is TRBJ2-3, the V gene TRBV2; 8 bases are shared with TRBD2. CDR1 is SNHLY and CDR2 is FYNNEI in the germline V gene. The trim removed 3 bases at V and 5 bases at J, leaving 7 bases unmatched. The CDR3 is 15 residues long. This CDR3 reads CASSDLREVIDTQYF. CDR3 sequence (DNA): TGTGCCAGCAGTGATCTGCGGGAGGTAATAGATACGCAGTATTTT. The full variable domain, completed using reference TRBV2 and TRBJ2-3, is EPEVTQTPSHQVTQMGQEVILRCVPISNHLYFYWYRQILGQKVEFLVSFYNNEISEKSEIFDDQFSVERPDGSNFTLKIRSTKLEDSAMYFCASSDLREVIDTQYFGPGTRLTVL.

The V call is TRBV24-1, the J call TRBJ2-1; D is ambiguous. Trimming removed 3 bases from V and 8 bases from J, with 10 bases in between. The CDR3 is 13 amino acids. Germline V CDR1 and CDR2: KGHDR, SFDVKD. CDR3 coding DNA: TGTGCCACCAGTGATAATCCTGGCTATGAGCAGTTCTTC. This codes for CATSDNPGYEQFF.

The chain has TRBV5-1 and TRBJ1-1; no reliable D call. V was pared by 0 bases and J by 3 bases, with 6 bases between. The CDR3 is made up of 13 amino acids. Germline assignment: CDR1 SGHRS and CDR2 YFSETQ. The CDR3 reads CASSLGEDTEAFF. In nucleotides, the CDR3 is TGCGCCAGCAGCTTGGGGGAGGACACTGAAGCTTTCTTT.

This clonotype was counted at least ten times. The genes are TRBV10-2 and TRBJ2-7, with 7 bases identical to TRBD2. The CDR3 sequence is 14 residues long. Trimming removed 5 bases from V and 6 bases from J; junction bases left unmatched: 10. Germline lookup yields CDR1 WSHSY and CDR2 SAAADI. The DNA of the CDR3 is TGCGCCAGCAGTTCTAGCGGAAGACCTGCCGAGCAGTACTTC. Amino acids: CASSSSGRPAEQYF.

The genes are TRBV29-1 and TRBJ2-7; no definite D call. Trimming left V 4 bases short and J 3 bases short, with 7 bases between. The V gene's germline CDR1 is SQVTM and CDR2 ANQGSEA. The CDR3 spans 11 residues. The CDR3 is CSVAVFYEQYF. DNA for the CDR3: TGCAGCGTTGCGGTCTTCTACGAGCAGTACTTC.

This clonotype was recorded many times. This chain connects TRBV5-1 to TRBJ2-3; 8 positions match TRBD1. V was clipped by 4 bases and J by 5 bases; unmatched bases: 12. The CDR3 has 16 amino acids. CDR1 SGHRS and CDR2 YFSETQ come from the germline V gene. The CDR3 is CASSKNGQGAEDTQYF. In DNA form, the CDR3 reads TGCGCCAGCAGCAAAAACGGGCAGGGGGCTGAAGATACGCAGTATTTT.

This clonotype was counted at least ten times. This sequence joins TRBV20-1 and TRBJ2-1; TRBD2 agrees at 8 bases. J was trimmed by 15 bases and V by 3 bases; bases with no gene match: 22. The CDR3 loop spans 16 amino acids. CDR1 and CDR2 from the germline V gene are DFQATT and SNEGSKA (reference sequence). CDR3 loop: CSASGSSSGLQLDRFF. The CDR3 DNA reads TGCAGTGCTAGCGGGTCGTCTAGCGGGCTCCAGCTGGATCGGTTCTTC.

J is TRBJ1-3 and V is TRBV29-1; possibly TRBD1 for D (5 bases). V was trimmed by 6 bases and J by 0 bases, leaving 12 bases between them. The CDR3 covers 14 residues. Per germline, CDR1 SQVTM and CDR2 ANQGSEA. CDR3: CSVRREYSGNTIYF. The CDR3 nucleotides are TGCAGCGTCCGCAGGGAGTACTCTGGAAACACCATATATTTT.

This clonotype was seen at least ten times. The gene calls are TRBV6-4 and TRBJ2-1, with TRBD2 identical over 14 bases. V was pared by 2 bases and J by 0 bases, with 3 bases of the junction left unmatched. CDR1 MRHNA and CDR2 SNTAGT come from the germline V gene. The CDR3 extends over 18 amino acids. Written as DNA, the CDR3 is TGTGCCAGCAGTGACCCGGGACTAGCGGGAGACTCCTACAATGAGCAGTTCTTC. Its translation: CASSDPGLAGDSYNEQFF.

This clonotype showed up many times. V gene TRBV3-1 combines with J gene TRBJ2-5, with a weak D call TRBD2 (6 bases). The V and J ends lost 3 bases and 7 bases respectively, with 18 bases between them. Per germline, CDR1 LGHDT and CDR2 YNNKEL (reference sequence). The CDR3 runs 15 residues. CDR3 region: CASSHFPGLQGTQYF. The CDR3 coding sequence is TGTGCCAGCAGCCATTTCCCGGGACTCCAGGGGACCCAGTACTTC.

As DNA, the CDR3 is TGTGCCAGCAGTTACTCGAGTGGAGGGCAGTTCTTC. It yields the protein CASSYSSGGQFF. The chain has TRBV6-2 or TRBV6-3 and TRBJ2-1; a weak D match, TRBD2 (5 bases). V lost 0 bases and J lost 12, with 9 bases in between. The germline CDR1 and CDR2 sequences are MNHEY and SVGEGT. The CDR3 length is 12 residues.

Many counts were recorded for this clonotype. The chain has TRBV6-2 or TRBV6-3 and TRBJ1-2; the D gene is possibly TRBD1 (5 bases). CDR3 length: 13 amino acids. V lost 7 bases, J lost 2 bases, and 11 bases lay in between. Germline CDR1 MNHEY, CDR2 SVGEGT. CDR3 amino acids: CASTSTANYGYTF. For the CDR3, the DNA is TGTGCCAGCACATCGACAGCCAACTATGGCTACACCTTC.

This clonotype was counted between two and nine times. This chain links TRBV27 with TRBJ1-3, with a possible D match to TRBD1 (5 bases). The germline V and J ends were trimmed by 3 bases and 0 bases, with 9 bases remaining between them. CDR3 length: 15 amino acids. Germline CDR1 and CDR2: MNHEY and SMNVEV (reference sequence). The CDR3 sequence: CASSFTGRSGNTIYF. Here the CDR3 DNA reads TGTGCCAGCAGTTTCACAGGACGCTCTGGAAACACCATATATTTT.

This chain links TRBV30 with TRBJ2-7; D might be TRBD1 or TRBD2, each matching 6 bases. Per germline, CDR1 GTSNPN and CDR2 SVGIG (reference sequence). The CDR3 loop spans 13 amino acids. V lost 4 bases and J 7 bases, leaving 17 bases between the germline ends. The CDR3 region is CAWTEGGLGEQYF. The CDR3, as DNA: TGTGCCTGGACCGAGGGGGGCTTGGGAGAGCAGTACTTC. Filled out from reference TRBV30 and TRBJ2-7, the complete variable domain reads SQTIHQWPATLVQPVGSPLSLECTVEGTSNPNLYWYRQAAGRGLQLLFYSVGIGQISSEVPQNLSASRPQDRQFILSSKKLLLSDSGFYLCAWTEGGLGEQYFGPGTRLTVT.

The chain combines TRBV2 with TRBJ2-5; TRBD2 aligns across 7 bases. The CDR3 runs to 14 residues. The germline V gene encodes CDR1 SNHLY and CDR2 FYNNEI. The trim removed 6 bases at V and 1 base at J, leaving 5 bases unmatched. The DNA of the CDR3 is TGTGCCAGCAGATATAGCGGGCTCCAAGAGACCCAGTACTTC. Encoded protein: CASRYSGLQETQYF.

There are many counts of this clonotype. V gene TRBV7-2 combines with J gene TRBJ1-5, with a possible D match to TRBD1 (6 bases). CDR1 SGHTA and CDR2 FQGNSA come from the germline V gene. The CDR3 contains 13 residues. V lost 6 bases to trimming and J lost 6 bases, with 12 bases between them. The CDR3 reads CASSYQGFQPQHF. For the CDR3, the DNA is TGTGCCAGCAGTTATCAGGGGTTTCAGCCCCAGCATTTT.

This clonotype was counted many times. The rearrangement joins TRBV5-1 to TRBJ2-1, with 7 bases matching TRBD2. Trimming at V came to 0 bases and at J to 7 bases, leaving 4 bases not matched to a gene. CDR1 and CDR2 (germline): SGHRS, YFSETQ. The CDR3 has 14 residues. The CDR3 DNA is TGCGCCAGCAGCTTGGAGACTAGCTGGAATGAGCAGTTCTTC. Translating gives CASSLETSWNEQFF.

Many counts were recorded for this clonotype. This chain links TRBV7-2 with TRBJ1-1; D is ambiguous. The V end lost 1 base, the J end lost 3 bases, and 12 bases lay between the germline ends. This CDR3 is built from 15 residues. Germline CDR1 is SGHTA and CDR2 is FQGNSA. The CDR3 nucleotides read TGTGCCAGCAGCTTAGGCTCCGGGTATGACACTGAAGCTTTCTTT. Protein product: CASSLGSGYDTEAFF.